This T cell receptor beta chain comes out of a study of B cell selection in AIRE deficiency. The method was immunoSEQ multiplex PCR; TCRdb's version includes in-frame clones alone and lacks a portion of them. In the table there are 20,000 to 25,000 clones, around 97% of which are singletons. Points on this clone: Its cognate antigen is unknown.

V lost 3 bases to trimming and J lost 5 bases, with 13 bases between them. The germline V gene encodes CDR1 SGHTA and CDR2 FQGNSA. The CDR3 loop spans 14 amino acids. Conventional CD4 T cells were sorted as CD4+CD127+ cells. Study results and caveats: Of a few thousand shared Treg TCRbeta sequences, about 32% were healthy-only, approximately 10% patient-only. With only TCRbeta sequenced, under 45% of shared healthy Treg sequences overlapped Tconv.

The rearrangement links TRBV7-2 to TRBJ2-5; D is perhaps TRBD1 or TRBD2 (6 bases each). The sequence was obtained from a human donor with AIRE deficiency. The sample was conventional CD4+ T cells sorted from PBMCs. The CDR3 loop is CASSFQQGGETQYF. The CDR3 DNA reads as TGTGCCAGCAGCTTCCAACAGGGAGGCGAGACCCAGTACTTC.